The T cell receptor beta chain described here comes from a study of response to subunit inactivated influenza vaccine (dated by TCRdb to the late 2010s). At the level of the whole study: The study used deep quantitative T cell receptor repertoire profiling to track responses to a trivalent subunit inactivated influenza vaccine. What the work shows at the level of the full study, not this receptor alone: The authors proposed that each seasonal influenza vaccination may bring in only a limited number of new T cells.

The time point label, as the study defines it: approximately 40 days after influenza vaccine administration. The library was produced with RT-PCR. The sequencer was an Illumina HiSeq 2500. Clones were called with MiXCR by TCRdb after fastp trimmed the public reads at Q25, and only in-frame beta chains were retained. Entries that share a CDR3 protein sequence are merged under the most common genes and DNA. The table for this sample lists 500,000 to 600,000 distinct CDR3 sequences; approximately 13% of them were counted only once. The ten largest account for about 12% of the sample. This clonotype came up a few times. Its cognate antigen has yet to be identified. No clone much larger than this one lies a single base away; base qualities are absent. V loses 5 bases, J loses 0 bases, and the germline ends lie 11 bases apart. Spanning cysteine to phenylalanine, the CDR3 consists of 14 amino acids. Only the CDR3 part of the read is kept: 42 bases, read in frame from the first base. Reading the germline V gene gives CDR1 SGHRS and CDR2 YFSETQ.

The material was PBMCs from blood, obtained roughly 47 days after vaccination. The rearranged segments are TRBV5-1 and TRBJ1-1, and TRBD1 may be the D gene, going by 5 matching bases. This TCR was sampled from a man in his fifties who received an inactivated influenza vaccine. Donor details come from another sample of the same person, matched by shared clones. Here the CDR3 is given as CASRWGEMNTEAFF. The DNA is as follows: TGCGCCAGCAGGTGGGGGGAGATGAACACTGAAGCTTTCTTT.